These 7 T cell receptor beta chains were sequenced from one sample in a study of T-cell reconstitution after alpha-beta-depleted transplantation in children. Unique molecular identifiers were incorporated into the prepared TCRbeta library. TCRdb processed the PCR reads anew with MiXCR; each CDR3 protein has one entry. This sample has 7,000 or so distinct CDR3 sequences; about 10% occur once, and the top ten carry 22%. The sequences come from PBMCs, mostly from graft donor cells, collected 180 days after TCRalphabeta/CD19-depleted stem cell transplant. These receptors were obtained from a child under two years old who had a stem cell transplant for acute myeloid leukemia, so the T cells may come from the graft donor.

On this clonotype itself: A much bigger clone sits one base away, suggesting this may be a read error. The J gene is TRBJ2-5, the V gene TRBV19, with TRBD2 identical over 12 bases. Germline values: CDR1 LNHDA, CDR2 SQIVND (reference sequence). CDR3 length: 16 amino acids. Germline trimming cut 1 base from V and 8 bases from J; bases unmatched to any gene: 8. The CDR3: CASSIARLAGDDTQYF. For the CDR3, the DNA is TGTGCCAGTAGTATAGCTCGACTAGCGGGAGATGACACCCAGTACTTC.

This clonotype was seen at least ten times. The rearrangement uses TRBV15 and TRBJ2-1, with 7 bases aligning to TRBD1. The CDR3 is made up of 15 amino acids. Trimming at V came to 4 bases and at J to 5 bases, leaving 8 bases not matched to a gene. Germline CDR1 and CDR2: LNHNV and YYDKDF (reference sequence). CDR3 sequence: CATSKSGQLNNEQFF. The CDR3 DNA reads TGTGCCACCAGCAAATCGGGACAGCTAAACAATGAGCAGTTCTTC.

This clonotype was observed many times. The chain couples TRBV28 to TRBJ1-5, with D possibly being TRBD1 (6 bases). Germline V gene lookup returns CDR1 MDHEN and CDR2 SYDVKM. CDR3 length equals 15 residues. The ends were cut back, 6 bases at V and 5 bases at J, with 17 bases in the middle. The CDR3 here is CASSPEGGAYQPQHF. The DNA for the CDR3 is TGTGCCAGCAGCCCAGAGGGGGGGGCTTATCAGCCCCAGCATTTT.

This clonotype was counted at least ten times. The rearrangement links TRBV19 to TRBJ2-5, with 11 bases that match TRBD1. Germline trimming cut 7 bases from V and 2 bases from J; bases unmatched to any gene: 6. Looked up from germline, CDR1 is LNHDA and CDR2 is SQIVND (reference sequence). This CDR3 region has 15 residues. DNA for the CDR3: TGTGCCAGTACCGGCTGGGACAGGGGGCAAGAGACCCAGTACTTC. This gives the protein CASTGWDRGQETQYF.

Ten or more counts support this clonotype. The J gene is TRBJ1-5, the V gene TRBV11-3, with TRBD1 matching over 7 bases. The CDR3 contains 14 residues. The J segment lost 9 bases and the V segment lost 5 bases, leaving 10 bases of the junction unmatched. Germline loops: CDR1 SGHNT, CDR2 YENEEA. The CDR3 DNA reads as TGTGCCAGCAGCCCCAGGACAGGCACTCTGCCCCAGCATTTT. As protein: CASSPRTGTLPQHF.

By share of the sample, this clonotype is medium-sized. V usage is TRBV6-5 and J usage is TRBJ1-5, with 11 bases fitting TRBD1. The junction had 8 bases not matched to a gene; V was cut back by 7 bases and J by 0 bases. The CDR3 extends over 17 amino acids. Per the germline V gene, CDR1 is MNHEY and CDR2 is SVGAGI. CDR3 loop: CASTKDRGHDSNQPQHF. CDR3 coding DNA: TGTGCCAGCACCAAGGACAGGGGGCATGATAGCAATCAGCCCCAGCATTTT.

Many counts were recorded for this clonotype. The chain couples TRBV2 to TRBJ1-2; D may be TRBD1 (6 bases). The CDR3 totals 15 residues. Germline values: CDR1 SNHLY, CDR2 FYNNEI. Trimming pared 7 bases from V and 4 bases from J, leaving 19 bases between. This CDR3 reads CASTVLFGQCYGYTF. CDR3 nucleotides: TGTGCCAGCACAGTCCTTTTTGGACAGTGCTATGGCTACACCTTC.